The 32 T cell receptor beta chains in this list originate from one sample, sequenced in a study of blood T cell repertoires in COVID-19. Profiled with immunoSEQ multiplex PCR; TCRdb holds only in-frame clones, not every one. The repertoire includes approximately 300,000 clones, 70% to 90% of them detected once, and about 4.3% sits in the top ten. The sample comprised PBMCs or T cells enriched from blood (not recorded which). These receptors were collected from a woman aged 25 to 45 who had recovered from COVID-19.

V is TRBV5-1 and J is TRBJ2-3; 7 bases fit TRBD1. This CDR3 region has 15 residues. Germline CDR1 reads SGHRS; CDR2 reads YFSETQ. V shed 2 bases and J 0 bases; nucleotides not matched to a gene: 3. For the CDR3, the DNA is TGCGCCAGCAGCTTAAGGGACAGTAGCACAGATACGCAGTATTTT. Protein sequence: CASSLRDSSTDTQYF.

This clone occurred a few times. J is TRBJ2-4 and V is TRBV20-1; 8 nucleotides match TRBD2. Germline CDR1 and CDR2: DFQATT and SNEGSKA (reference sequence). V lost 3 bases to trimming and J lost 7 bases; unmatched junction nucleotides: 5. The CDR3 has 13 residues. The CDR3 bases are TGCAGTGCTAGTCGGGAGGGAGGGAACATTCAGTACTTC. Translating it yields CSASREGGNIQYF.

The chain couples TRBV19 to TRBJ1-1, with TRBD1 matching over 7 bases. The CDR3 contains 15 residues. Germline loops: CDR1 LNHDA, CDR2 SQIVND (reference sequence). J lost 3 bases, V lost 9 bases, and 13 bases had no gene match. The chain's CDR3 is CARTKGQREDTEAFF. The DNA of the CDR3 is TGTGCCAGGACAAAGGGACAGAGGGAGGACACTGAAGCTTTCTTT.

V is TRBV28 and J is TRBJ2-4; 9 bases align to TRBD1. The CDR3 totals 17 residues. Germline trimming cut 5 bases from V and 0 bases from J; bases unmatched to any gene: 8. CDR1 MDHEN and CDR2 SYDVKM come from the germline V gene. The CDR3 spells CASSPPGTGLAKNIQYF. The CDR3, as DNA: TGTGCCAGCAGTCCGCCCGGGACAGGGCTAGCCAAAAACATTCAGTACTTC.

This clone was seen a few times. V is TRBV7-8 and J is TRBJ1-5; the match to TRBD1 covers 11 bases. CDR3 length: 16 residues. The germline V gene has CDR1 SGHVS and CDR2 FQNEAQ. J lost 4 bases, V lost 5 bases, and 7 bases had no gene match. The CDR3 is CASSPAGQGGNQPQHF. CDR3 sequence (DNA): TGTGCCAGCAGCCCCGCGGGACAGGGGGGTAATCAGCCCCAGCATTTT.

The J gene is TRBJ1-4, the V gene TRBV19, with 11 bases aligning to TRBD1. CDR1 is LNHDA, CDR2 SQIVND, per germline (reference sequence). CDR3 length: 17 amino acids. The V and J ends lost 5 bases and 0 bases, in that order; junction bases with no gene match: 5. CDR3 sequence: CASSPWDRGSTNEKLFF. The CDR3 DNA reads TGTGCCAGTAGTCCCTGGGACAGGGGGTCAACTAATGAAAAACTGTTTTTT. The full variable domain, its missing parts supplied by reference TRBV19 and TRBJ1-4, is DGGITQSPKYLFRKEGQNVTLSCEQNLNHDAMYWYRQDPGQGLRLIYYSQIVNDFQKGDIAEGYSVSREKKESFPLTVTSAQKNPTAFYLCASSPWDRGSTNEKLFFGSGTQLSVL.

V gene TRBV5-6 combines with J gene TRBJ2-7; no firm D call. This CDR3 comprises 12 residues. Germline V gives CDR1 SGHDT, CDR2 YYEEEE. V gave up 1 base and J gave up 5 bases, with 7 bases separating them. The CDR3 loop reads CASSLYSNEQYF. CDR3 in DNA: TGTGCCAGCAGCTTGTATAGTAACGAGCAGTACTTC.

This rearrangement joins TRBV6-5 to TRBJ1-5; possibly TRBD1 for D (5 bases). The CDR3 contains 15 residues. Trimming shortened V by 7 bases and J by 0 bases, and 13 bases separated the two germline ends. Germline V gene lookup returns CDR1 MNHEY and CDR2 SVGAGI. The CDR3 loop reads CASKVHRYSNQPQHF. CDR3 DNA: TGTGCCAGCAAGGTTCACAGGTATAGCAATCAGCCCCAGCATTTT.

This chain connects TRBV6-5 to TRBJ2-4, with 8 nucleotides matching TRBD1. Germline lookup yields CDR1 MNHEY and CDR2 SVGAGI. This CDR3 is built from 13 residues. The V and J ends lost 6 bases and 9 bases, in that order; junction bases with no gene match: 7. This CDR3 is CASRQGARSIQYF. The DNA of the CDR3 is TGTGCCAGCAGGCAGGGGGCGCGGAGCATTCAGTACTTC.

This clone has just a few counts. This rearrangement joins TRBV24-1 to TRBJ2-2, with a weak D call TRBD1 (6 bases). The V gene lost 5 bases and the J gene lost 0 bases, with 15 bases spanning the gap. The CDR3 is made up of 17 amino acids. CDR1 and CDR2 (germline): KGHDR, SFDVKD. The CDR3 nucleotides are TGTGCCACCAGTGGGGGACACAGATTCGCGAACACCGGGGAGCTGTTTTTT. Its translation is CATSGGHRFANTGELFF.

A few counts support this clone. The genes are TRBV6-4 and TRBJ2-3, with 11 bases that match TRBD2. Germline V gene sequence: CDR1 MRHNA, CDR2 SNTAGT. V shed 1 base, J shed 4 bases, and the junction held 1 base outside the gene matches. The CDR3 consists of 15 residues. CDR3 sequence reads: CASSDLAGGPDTQYF. CDR3 in DNA: TGTGCCAGCAGTGACTTAGCGGGAGGGCCAGATACGCAGTATTTT.

The gene calls are TRBV2 and TRBJ2-1; 10 bases map to TRBD2. The CDR3 contains 14 residues. After removal of 4 bases from V and 10 bases from J, the junction contained 7 bases not matched to a gene. Per the germline V gene, CDR1 is SNHLY and CDR2 is FYNNEI. CDR3 residues: CASSGSGRDREQFF. Written as DNA, the CDR3 is TGTGCCAGCAGTGGAAGCGGGAGGGACAGGGAGCAGTTCTTC.

The J gene is TRBJ1-1, the V gene TRBV10-1; D call uncertain. The length of the CDR3 is 14 residues. Germline CDR1 WNHNN, CDR2 SYGVQD (reference sequence). Trimming left V 0 bases short and J 6 bases short, with 11 bases between. The CDR3 loop reads CASSESGGRAEAFF. Here the CDR3 DNA reads TGCGCCAGCAGTGAGTCAGGAGGGAGGGCTGAAGCTTTCTTT.

This clone was counted once. V usage is TRBV25-1 and J usage is TRBJ1-2; no definite D call. This CDR3 has 14 residues. Germline CDR1 MGHDK, CDR2 SYGVNS. The V and J ends lost 1 base and 3 bases respectively, with 9 bases between them. The CDR3 bases are TGTGCCAGCAGTGAATCTCAGGTTGACTATGGCTACACCTTC. Amino acid sequence: CASSESQVDYGYTF.

The V and J genes are TRBV2 and TRBJ1-2; the D is unclear. V was pared by 3 bases and J by 0 bases, with 8 bases between. Germline-derived CDR1 and CDR2 are SNHLY and FYNNEI. CDR3 length equals 14 residues. CDR3 DNA sequence: TGTGCCAGCAGTGATCAACGAGCTAACTATGGCTACACCTTC. This gives the protein CASSDQRANYGYTF.

The chain recombines TRBV27 with TRBJ2-7; 10 bases agree with TRBD2. V shed 3 bases, J shed 0 bases, and the junction held 17 bases outside the gene matches. The CDR3 is 20 amino acids. The germline CDR1 and CDR2 sequences are MNHEY and SMNVEV (reference sequence). The CDR3 DNA reads TGTGCCAGCAGTTTCCGCAGGGGTGTAGCGGGAGGACAGAGCTCCTACGAGCAGTACTTC. Translated, it gives CASSFRRGVAGGQSSYEQYF.

This chain joins TRBV7-9 and TRBJ2-1; 9 positions match TRBD2. J was trimmed by 5 bases and V by 5 bases; bases with no gene match: 7. The CDR3 sequence is 15 residues long. In germline, CDR1 is SEHNR, CDR2 FQNEAQ (reference sequence). In nucleotides, the CDR3 is TGTGCCAGCAGCCCTAAGCGGGGGGAGGACAATGAGCAGTTCTTC. It yields the protein CASSPKRGEDNEQFF.

The chain couples TRBV19 to TRBJ1-1; possibly TRBD1 for D (6 bases). Germline V gene data show CDR1 as LNHDA and CDR2 as SQIVND (reference sequence). Trimming took off 4 bases at V and 11 bases at J, with 17 bases between the two ends. The CDR3 loop spans 13 amino acids. The CDR3 is CASSRGPELAAFF. As DNA, the CDR3 is TGTGCCAGTAGTAGGGGGCCAGAGCTTGCCGCTTTCTTT. The full variable domain, with the rest looked up from reference TRBV19 and TRBJ1-1, is DGGITQSPKYLFRKEGQNVTLSCEQNLNHDAMYWYRQDPGQGLRLIYYSQIVNDFQKGDIAEGYSVSREKKESFPLTVTSAQKNPTAFYLCASSRGPELAAFFGQGTRLTVV.

This chain connects TRBV15 to TRBJ1-1; D gene uncertain. The CDR3 is 14 residues long. Trimming cost V 7 bases and J 4 bases, with 16 bases left between them. CDR1 is LNHNV, CDR2 YYDKDF, per germline (reference sequence). CDR3 sequence: CATIPDRSGTEAFF. For the CDR3, the DNA is TGTGCCACCATCCCGGACCGAAGCGGCACTGAAGCTTTCTTT.

The V call is TRBV10-3, the J call TRBJ1-1; 11 positions agree with TRBD1. Germline V lookup: CDR1 ENHRY, CDR2 SYGVKD. This CDR3 region has 14 residues. Trimming removed 11 bases from V and 4 bases from J; junction bases left unmatched: 9. The CDR3 nucleotides are TGTGCCGCCACCGGGACAGGGGGTCCCACTGAAGCTTTCTTT. This translates into CAATGTGGPTEAFF.

In this sample, this clone turned up once. The chain carries TRBV5-1 and TRBJ1-5; perhaps TRBD1 as D (5 bases). This CDR3 contains 16 residues. V was cut by 2 bases and J by 0 bases, with 12 bases left in between. Germline values: CDR1 SGHRS, CDR2 YFSETQ. The CDR3 nucleotides read TGCGCCAGCAGCTTAGGGTTGGGGGGTAGCAATCAGCCCCAGCATTTT. Protein: CASSLGLGGSNQPQHF.

This chain uses TRBV7-9 with TRBJ2-7; 7 bases fit TRBD2. The CDR3 is made up of 14 amino acids. Unmatched junction bases numbered 2, after V lost 0 bases and J lost 3 bases. Germline-derived CDR1 and CDR2 are SEHNR and FQNEAQ (reference sequence). The DNA for the CDR3 is TGTGCCAGCAGCTTAGCCAGCGGGATCTACGAGCAGTACTTC. It is translated as CASSLASGIYEQYF.

The chain employs TRBV5-1 and TRBJ2-1; 7 bases fit TRBD1. The CDR3 is 14 residues long. Trimming removed 1 base from V and 4 bases from J; junction bases left unmatched: 2. Germline loops: CDR1 SGHRS, CDR2 YFSETQ. CDR3 sequence (DNA): TGCGCCAGCAGCTTGATGGGACAGTACAATGAGCAGTTCTTC. Its protein is CASSLMGQYNEQFF.

The chain links TRBV6-2 or TRBV6-3 to TRBJ1-6, with D unresolved. CDR3 length: 14 amino acids. The V gene lost 0 bases and the J gene lost 7 bases, with 7 bases spanning the gap. The germline gives CDR1 MNHEY, CDR2 SVGEGT. CDR3 sequence reads: CASSYSNQNSPLHF. The CDR3 nucleotides read TGTGCCAGCAGTTACTCGAACCAGAATTCACCCCTCCACTTT.

V gene TRBV28 combines with J gene TRBJ1-2; no firm D call. Germline assignment: CDR1 MDHEN and CDR2 SYDVKM. The V and J ends lost 5 bases and 9 bases respectively, with 19 bases between them. The CDR3 totals 14 residues. The CDR3 coding sequence is TGTGCCAGCAGTAGGCGGGTCGGGCCCAGAAGCTACACCTTC. This sequence encodes CASSRRVGPRSYTF.

The CDR3 coding sequence is TGTGCCAGCAGTCCGGGGATAGCGGGGGGCCTGAGCTCCTACAATGAGCAGTTCTTC. This sequence encodes CASSPGIAGGLSSYNEQFF. The rearrangement joins TRBV28 to TRBJ2-1, with 10 bases that match TRBD2. The germline CDR1 and CDR2 sequences are MDHEN and SYDVKM. The CDR3 has 19 amino acids. V was pared by 5 bases and J by 0 bases, with 13 bases of the junction left unmatched.

V and J are TRBV9 and TRBJ2-3, with D possibly TRBD2 on 6 matching bases. The germline V gene encodes CDR1 SGDLS and CDR2 YYNGEE. This CDR3 is built from 15 residues. Trimming shortened V by 0 bases and J by 2 bases, and 10 bases separated the two germline ends. The chain's CDR3 is CASSVAGLNTDTQYF. The CDR3 DNA reads TGTGCCAGCAGCGTAGCGGGACTCAACACAGATACGCAGTATTTT.

About this clone: This same CDR3 is encoded by further DNA sequences in the sample. V usage is TRBV5-1 and J usage is TRBJ2-1, with 13 bases lining up with TRBD2. The CDR3 is 19 amino acids. V dropped 0 bases and J dropped 0; count of bases not matched to a gene: 6. The germline V gene encodes CDR1 SGHRS and CDR2 YFSETQ. CDR3 in DNA: TGCGCCAGCAGCTTGGGACTAGCGGGGGGACCTTCCTCCTACAATGAGCAGTTCTTC. Its protein product is CASSLGLAGGPSSYNEQFF.

This clone came up many times. The J gene is TRBJ2-7, the V gene TRBV6-4, with 10 positions matching TRBD1. V was pared by 3 bases and J by 0 bases, with 2 bases of the junction left unmatched. CDR1 is MRHNA and CDR2 is SNTAGT in the germline V gene. The CDR3 covers 15 residues. The DNA for the CDR3 is TGTGCCAGCAGTGAGGGGACAGGGGACTCCTACGAGCAGTACTTC. Protein product: CASSEGTGDSYEQYF.

The gene calls are TRBV30 and TRBJ1-1; tentative D call: TRBD1 (5 bases). The V end lost 8 bases, the J end lost 2 bases, and 15 bases lay between the germline ends. The CDR3 is made up of 13 amino acids. The V gene's germline CDR1 is GTSNPN and CDR2 SVGIG (reference sequence). Here the CDR3 reads CARWGEGNTEAFF. The CDR3 DNA sequence: TGTGCCCGATGGGGGGAAGGAAACACTGAAGCTTTCTTT.

The rearrangement uses TRBV19 and TRBJ1-6; the match to TRBD1 covers 7 bases. Losses at the gene ends were 8 bases for V and 1 base for J; bases not matched to a gene: 2. The V gene's germline CDR1 is LNHDA and CDR2 SQIVND (reference sequence). The CDR3 runs to 14 residues. Here the CDR3 DNA reads TGTGCCAGTGAACAGGGGTCCTATAATTCACCCCTCCACTTT. As protein: CASEQGSYNSPLHF. The variable domain in full, with the rest retrieved from reference TRBV19 and TRBJ1-6, is DGGITQSPKYLFRKEGQNVTLSCEQNLNHDAMYWYRQDPGQGLRLIYYSQIVNDFQKGDIAEGYSVSREKKESFPLTVTSAQKNPTAFYLCASEQGSYNSPLHFGNGTRLTVT.

A single count supports this clone. The V and J genes are TRBV6-5 and TRBJ2-3; maybe TRBD1 (5 bases). This CDR3 has 14 amino acids. V lost 2 bases and J lost 4, with 10 bases in between. Per germline, CDR1 MNHEY and CDR2 SVGAGI. CDR3 sequence: CASSYSRGPDTQYF. DNA for the CDR3: TGTGCCAGCAGTTACAGTAGGGGCCCAGATACGCAGTATTTT.